A selection of T cell receptor beta chains follows, all from one sample in a study of somatic mutations in cytotoxic T cells in rheumatoid arthritis. TCRdb keeps only in-frame clones here, not all; method: immunoSEQ multiplex PCR. Here the sample spans roughly 16,000 clones, roughly 78% being singletons. Sequencing was done on a sample of CD8+ T cells sorted from blood. The origin of the receptors is a woman in her 50s with rheumatoid arthritis. The CDR3 runs from the conserved cysteine through the conserved F or W. The order of the fields is CDR3 protein, CDR3 DNA, D gene, J gene, V gene, clone size. D genes are given only for firm matches. Size is omitted from some rows. Given values are once, few, many or a class for expanded clones.

CDR3 protein: CASSYLTAGNTIYF
CDR3 DNA: TGTGCCAGCAGTTACTTAACAGCTGGAAACACCATATATTTT
D gene: .
J gene: TRBJ1-3
V gene: TRBV6-6
clone size: .

CDR3 protein: CASKVGYTGELFF
CDR3 DNA: TGTGCCAGTAAAGTCGGATACACCGGGGAGCTGTTTTTT
D gene: .
J gene: TRBJ2-2
V gene: TRBV19
clone size: .

CDR3 protein: CASSETGLGGYTF
CDR3 DNA: TGTGCCAGCAGTGAGACAGGGTTGGGAGGCTACACCTTC
D gene: TRBD1
J gene: TRBJ1-2
V gene: TRBV6-1
clone size: .

CDR3 protein: CASSLDRGANTEAFF
CDR3 DNA: TGTGCCAGCAGCTTAGATCGGGGGGCGAACACTGAAGCTTTCTTT
D gene: .
J gene: TRBJ1-1
V gene: TRBV7-9
clone size: .

CDR3 protein: CASSYSQGNYGYTF
CDR3 DNA: TGTGCCAGCAGTTACTCACAGGGGAACTATGGCTACACCTTC
D gene: TRBD1
J gene: TRBJ1-2
V gene: TRBV6-5
clone size: .

CDR3 protein: CATSNWDGKNIQYF
CDR3 DNA: TGTGCCACCAGCAACTGGGATGGCAAAAACATTCAGTACTTC
D gene: .
J gene: TRBJ2-4
V gene: TRBV15
clone size: .

CDR3 protein: CASSMYSYNEQFF
CDR3 DNA: TGTGCCAGTAGTATGTACAGCTACAATGAGCAGTTCTTC
D gene: .
J gene: TRBJ2-1
V gene: TRBV19
clone size: .

CDR3 protein: CASSSPKANMDNEQFF
CDR3 DNA: TGTGCCAGCAGTTCACCAAAAGCCAACATGGACAATGAGCAGTTCTTC
D gene: .
J gene: TRBJ2-1
V gene: TRBV6-5
clone size: .

CDR3 protein: CASSERLAGGAYNEQFF
CDR3 DNA: TGTGCCAGCAGTGAACGGCTAGCGGGGGGCGCCTACAATGAGCAGTTCTTC
D gene: TRBD2
J gene: TRBJ2-1
V gene: TRBV6-1
clone size: .

CDR3 protein: CASSDRDRANYGYTF
CDR3 DNA: TGTGCCAGCAGCGACCGGGACAGAGCTAACTATGGCTACACCTTC
D gene: TRBD1
J gene: TRBJ1-2
V gene: TRBV13
clone size: .

CDR3 protein: CASSQEHTEPRELFF
CDR3 DNA: TGCGCCAGCAGCCAAGAACATACGGAACCCAGGGAGCTGTTTTTT
D gene: .
J gene: TRBJ2-2
V gene: TRBV4-1
clone size: .

CDR3 protein: CASSFLGSSYEQYF
CDR3 DNA: TGTGCCAGCAGCTTCCTTGGAAGCTCCTACGAGCAGTACTTC
D gene: .
J gene: TRBJ2-7
V gene: TRBV5-5
clone size: .

CDR3 protein: CASSLTGTHSYEQYF
CDR3 DNA: TGCGCCAGCAGCTTGACCGGGACTCACTCCTACGAGCAGTACTTC
D gene: .
J gene: TRBJ2-7
V gene: TRBV5-1
clone size: .

CDR3 protein: CASSLGLQDAGNTIYF
CDR3 DNA: TGCGCCAGCAGCCTGGGACTCCAGGACGCTGGAAACACCATATATTTT
D gene: .
J gene: TRBJ1-3
V gene: TRBV5-1
clone size: medium-sized

CDR3 protein: CASSLRQGAHEQYF
CDR3 DNA: TGTGCCAGCAGCTTACGTCAGGGGGCCCACGAGCAGTACTTC
D gene: TRBD1
J gene: TRBJ2-7
V gene: TRBV7-2
clone size: .

CDR3 protein: CASTLGGQGGQRGQPQHF
CDR3 DNA: TGCGCCAGCACTCTGGGGGGGCAGGGAGGTCAGAGAGGACAGCCCCAGCATTTT
D gene: .
J gene: TRBJ1-5
V gene: TRBV5-1
clone size: .

CDR3 protein: CASRPRGGGNYGYTF
CDR3 DNA: TGTGCCAGCAGACCCCGGGGGGGAGGGAACTATGGCTACACCTTC
D gene: .
J gene: TRBJ1-2
V gene: TRBV6-5
clone size: .

CDR3 protein: CASSIGPTGRETQYF
CDR3 DNA: TGTGCCAGTAGTATCGGTCCGACAGGACGAGAGACCCAGTACTTC
D gene: .
J gene: TRBJ2-5
V gene: TRBV19
clone size: .

CDR3 protein: CASSLTSWGSKNTQYF
CDR3 DNA: TGTGCCAGCAGCTTAACTTCGTGGGGGAGTAAAAATACGCAGTATTTT
D gene: .
J gene: TRBJ2-3
V gene: TRBV7-3
clone size: .

CDR3 protein: CASTRDRRAAGNQPQHF
CDR3 DNA: TGTGCCAGCACCCGGGACAGGCGGGCGGCGGGCAATCAGCCCCAGCATTTT
D gene: TRBD1
J gene: TRBJ1-5
V gene: TRBV2
clone size: .

CDR3 protein: CASSPGSATNEKLFF
CDR3 DNA: TGTGCCAGTAGTCCCGGCTCGGCAACTAATGAAAAACTGTTTTTT
D gene: .
J gene: TRBJ1-4
V gene: TRBV19
clone size: .

CDR3 protein: CASSDRSSGNTIYF
CDR3 DNA: TGTGCCAGCAGCGACCGTAGCTCTGGAAACACCATATATTTT
D gene: .
J gene: TRBJ1-3
V gene: TRBV28
clone size: .

CDR3 protein: CSARQGDTGELFF
CDR3 DNA: TGCAGCGCCCGACAGGGGGACACCGGGGAGCTGTTTTTT
D gene: TRBD1
J gene: TRBJ2-2
V gene: TRBV29-1
clone size: .

CDR3 protein: CASSYSRVYDTEAFF
CDR3 DNA: TGTGCCAGCAGTTACTCCAGGGTTTACGACACTGAAGCTTTCTTT
D gene: .
J gene: TRBJ1-1
V gene: TRBV6-5
clone size: medium-sized

CDR3 protein: CASSPRVGGSGNTIYF
CDR3 DNA: TGTGCCAGCTCACCACGGGTAGGGGGCTCTGGAAACACCATATATTTT
D gene: .
J gene: TRBJ1-3
V gene: TRBV18
clone size: .

CDR3 protein: CASSLRQPQETQYF
CDR3 DNA: TGTGCCAGCAGCTTGAGGCAGCCCCAAGAGACCCAGTACTTC
D gene: .
J gene: TRBJ2-5
V gene: TRBV5-4
clone size: .

CDR3 protein: CASSLGTTNEKLFF
CDR3 DNA: TGTGCCAGCAGCTTAGGAACAACTAATGAAAAACTGTTTTTT
D gene: .
J gene: TRBJ1-4
V gene: TRBV7-6
clone size: .

CDR3 protein: CASSDSSGRGGINEQFF
CDR3 DNA: TGTGCCAGCAGCGACAGTAGCGGGAGGGGGGGGATCAATGAGCAGTTCTTC
D gene: TRBD2
J gene: TRBJ2-1
V gene: TRBV11-3
clone size: .

CDR3 protein: CASNPQGDYGYTF
CDR3 DNA: TGTGCCAGCAACCCCCAGGGGGACTATGGCTACACCTTC
D gene: TRBD1
J gene: TRBJ1-2
V gene: TRBV28
clone size: few

CDR3 protein: CASSPAAGPSTDTQYF
CDR3 DNA: TGTGCCAGCAGCCCAGCCGCGGGACCTAGCACAGATACGCAGTATTTT
D gene: .
J gene: TRBJ2-3
V gene: TRBV7-9
clone size: .